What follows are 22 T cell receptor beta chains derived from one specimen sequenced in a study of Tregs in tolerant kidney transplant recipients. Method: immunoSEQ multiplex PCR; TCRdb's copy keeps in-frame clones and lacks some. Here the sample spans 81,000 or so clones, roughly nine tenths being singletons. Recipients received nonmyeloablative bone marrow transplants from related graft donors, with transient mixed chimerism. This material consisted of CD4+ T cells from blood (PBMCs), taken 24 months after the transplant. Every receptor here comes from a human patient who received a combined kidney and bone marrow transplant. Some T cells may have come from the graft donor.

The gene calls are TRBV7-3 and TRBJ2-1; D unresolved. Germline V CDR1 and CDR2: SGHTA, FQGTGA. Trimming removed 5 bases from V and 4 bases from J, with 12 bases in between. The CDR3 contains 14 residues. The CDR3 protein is CASSPLSRYNEQFF. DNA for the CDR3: TGTGCCAGCAGCCCCCTCTCGAGATACAATGAGCAGTTCTTC.

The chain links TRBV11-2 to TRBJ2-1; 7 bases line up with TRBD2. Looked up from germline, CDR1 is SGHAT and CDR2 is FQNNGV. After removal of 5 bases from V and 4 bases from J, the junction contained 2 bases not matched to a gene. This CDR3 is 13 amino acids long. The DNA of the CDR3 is TGTGCCAGCAGCCGGACTAGTTACAATGAGCAGTTCTTC. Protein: CASSRTSYNEQFF.

The CDR3 loop reads CASRPFLAGRYEQYF. CDR3 bases: TGTGCCAGCAGACCATTTCTAGCGGGAAGGTACGAGCAGTACTTC. J is TRBJ2-7 and V is TRBV7-8; 9 bases agree with TRBD2. The germline V gene encodes CDR1 SGHVS and CDR2 FQNEAQ. J was trimmed by 4 bases and V by 6 bases; bases with no gene match: 10. The CDR3 spans 15 residues.

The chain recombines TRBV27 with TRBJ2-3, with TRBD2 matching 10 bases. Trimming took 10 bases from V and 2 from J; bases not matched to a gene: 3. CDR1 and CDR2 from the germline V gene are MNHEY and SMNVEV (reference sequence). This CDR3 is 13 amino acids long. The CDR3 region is CAIGTSDTDTQYF. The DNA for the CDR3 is TGTGCCATAGGGACTAGCGACACAGATACGCAGTATTTT.

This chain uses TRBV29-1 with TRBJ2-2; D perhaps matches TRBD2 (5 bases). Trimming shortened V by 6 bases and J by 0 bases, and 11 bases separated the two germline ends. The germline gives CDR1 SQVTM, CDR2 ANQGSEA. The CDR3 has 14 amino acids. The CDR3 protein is CSVGGSANTGELFF. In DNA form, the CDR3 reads TGCAGCGTCGGAGGTAGCGCGAACACCGGGGAGCTGTTTTTT.

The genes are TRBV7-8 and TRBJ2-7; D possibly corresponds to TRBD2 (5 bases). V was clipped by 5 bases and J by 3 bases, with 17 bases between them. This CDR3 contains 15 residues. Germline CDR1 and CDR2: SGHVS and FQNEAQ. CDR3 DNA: TGTGCCAGCAGCCGAGGCGAGCGGACCTTCTACGAGCAGTACTTC. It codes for CASSRGERTFYEQYF.

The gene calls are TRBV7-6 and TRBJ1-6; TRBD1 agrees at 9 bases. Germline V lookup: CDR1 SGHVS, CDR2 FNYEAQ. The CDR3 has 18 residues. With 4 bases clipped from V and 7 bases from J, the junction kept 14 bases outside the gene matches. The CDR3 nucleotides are TGTGCCAGCAGCTCCCTGGTCGACAGGGGGACTCGGAATTCACCCCTCCACTTT. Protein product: CASSSLVDRGTRNSPLHF.

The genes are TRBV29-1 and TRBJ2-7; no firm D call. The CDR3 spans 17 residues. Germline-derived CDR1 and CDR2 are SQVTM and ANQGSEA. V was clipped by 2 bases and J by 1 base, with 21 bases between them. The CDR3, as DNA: TGCAGCGTTGAACCCCTTGAAACTCACTGTTTATCCTACGAGCAGTACTTC. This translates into CSVEPLETHCLSYEQYF.

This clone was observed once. The DNA of the CDR3 is TGTGCCAGCAGCTTACCGGGACAGGGAAAGTCGTCCTACGAGCAGTACTTC. Its protein product is CASSLPGQGKSSYEQYF. This chain links TRBV7-9 with TRBJ2-5; 9 nucleotides line up with TRBD1. Gene TRBJ2-7 matches the end of the DNA better, so the J call may be wrong. CDR3 length equals 17 residues. The germline V gene has CDR1 SEHNR and CDR2 FQNEAQ (reference sequence).

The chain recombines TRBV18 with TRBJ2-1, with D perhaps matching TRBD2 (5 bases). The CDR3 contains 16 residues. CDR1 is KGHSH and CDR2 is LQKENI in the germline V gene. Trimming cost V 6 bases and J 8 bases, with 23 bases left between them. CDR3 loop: CASSQQLEVLVDEQFF. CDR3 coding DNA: TGTGCCAGCTCGCAACAACTAGAGGTACTGGTGGATGAGCAGTTCTTC. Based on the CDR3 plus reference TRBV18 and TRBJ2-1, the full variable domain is NAGVMQNPRHLVRRRGQEARLRCSPMKGHSHVYWYRQLPEEGLKFMVYLQKENIIDESGMPKERFSAEFPKEGPSILRIQQVVRGDSAAYFCASSQQLEVLVDEQFFGPGTRLTVL.

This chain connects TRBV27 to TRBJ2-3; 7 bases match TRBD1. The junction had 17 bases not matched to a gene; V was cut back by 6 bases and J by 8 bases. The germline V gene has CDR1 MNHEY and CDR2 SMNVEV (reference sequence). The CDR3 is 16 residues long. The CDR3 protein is CASSTSFVRGPGTQYF. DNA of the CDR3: TGTGCCAGCAGCACCTCTTTCGTGAGGGGGCCGGGTACGCAGTATTTT.

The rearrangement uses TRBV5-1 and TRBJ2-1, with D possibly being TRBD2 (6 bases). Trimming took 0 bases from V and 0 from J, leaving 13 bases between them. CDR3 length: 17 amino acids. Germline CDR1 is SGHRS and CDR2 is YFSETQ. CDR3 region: CASSLDLAASSYNEQFF. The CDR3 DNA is TGCGCCAGCAGCTTGGATTTAGCGGCGAGCTCCTACAATGAGCAGTTCTTC.

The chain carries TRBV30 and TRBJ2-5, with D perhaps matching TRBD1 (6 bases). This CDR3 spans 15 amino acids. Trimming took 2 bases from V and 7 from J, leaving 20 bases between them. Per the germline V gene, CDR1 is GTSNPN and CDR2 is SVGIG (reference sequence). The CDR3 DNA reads TGTGCCTGGAGTCCCGGACAGCCGAGATGGGGGACCCAGTACTTC. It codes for CAWSPGQPRWGTQYF. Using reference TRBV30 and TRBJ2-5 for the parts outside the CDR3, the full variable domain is SQTIHQWPATLVQPVGSPLSLECTVEGTSNPNLYWYRQAAGRGLQLLFYSVGIGQISSEVPQNLSASRPQDRQFILSSKKLLLSDSGFYLCAWSPGQPRWGTQYFGPGTRLLVL.

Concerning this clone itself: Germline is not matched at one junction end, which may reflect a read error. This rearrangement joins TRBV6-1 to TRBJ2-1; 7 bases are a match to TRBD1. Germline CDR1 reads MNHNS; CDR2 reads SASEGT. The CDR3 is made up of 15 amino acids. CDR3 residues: CASSEALTGYSEQFF. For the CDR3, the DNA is TGTGCCAGCAGTGAAGCGCTGACAGGGTACAGTGAGCAGTTCTTC.

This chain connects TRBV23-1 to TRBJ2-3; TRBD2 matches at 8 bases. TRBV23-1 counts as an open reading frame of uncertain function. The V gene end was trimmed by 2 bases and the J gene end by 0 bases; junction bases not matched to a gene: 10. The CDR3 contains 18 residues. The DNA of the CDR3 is TGCGCCAGCAGTCAAGTCCGGACTAGCTATTATAGCACAGATACGCAGTATTTT. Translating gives CASSQVRTSYYSTDTQYF.

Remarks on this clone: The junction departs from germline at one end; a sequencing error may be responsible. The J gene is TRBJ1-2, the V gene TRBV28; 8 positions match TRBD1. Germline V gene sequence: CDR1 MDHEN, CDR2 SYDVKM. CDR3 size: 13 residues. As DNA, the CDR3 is TGTGCCACTGGGACAGGATCTAAGTATGGCTACACCTTC. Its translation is CATGTGSKYGYTF.

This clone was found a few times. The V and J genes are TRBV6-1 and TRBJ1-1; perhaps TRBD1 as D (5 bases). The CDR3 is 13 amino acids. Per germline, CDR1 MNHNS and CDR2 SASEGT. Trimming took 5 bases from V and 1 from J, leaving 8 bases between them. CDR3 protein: CASSKDRNTEAFF. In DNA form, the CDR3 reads TGTGCCAGCAGTAAAGACAGGAACACTGAAGCTTTCTTT.

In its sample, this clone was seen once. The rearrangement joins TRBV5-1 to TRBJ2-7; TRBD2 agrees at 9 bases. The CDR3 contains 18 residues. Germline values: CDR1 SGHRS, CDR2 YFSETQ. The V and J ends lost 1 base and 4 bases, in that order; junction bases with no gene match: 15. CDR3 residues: CASSLSRGASGASYEQYF. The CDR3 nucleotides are TGCGCCAGCAGCTTGTCGCGAGGGGCTAGCGGGGCTTCGTACGAGCAGTACTTC.

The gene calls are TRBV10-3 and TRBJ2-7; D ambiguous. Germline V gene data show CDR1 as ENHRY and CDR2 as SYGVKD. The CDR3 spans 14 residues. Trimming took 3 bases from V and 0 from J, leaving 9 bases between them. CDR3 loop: CAISDERSSYEQYF. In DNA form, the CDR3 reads TGTGCCATCAGTGATGAGAGGAGCTCCTACGAGCAGTACTTC.

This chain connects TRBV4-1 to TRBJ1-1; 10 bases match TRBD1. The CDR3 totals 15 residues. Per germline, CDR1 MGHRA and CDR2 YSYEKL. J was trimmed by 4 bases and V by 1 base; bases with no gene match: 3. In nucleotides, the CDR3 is TGCGCCAGCAGCCAAGGGCGGACAGGGGGCACTGAAGCTTTCTTT. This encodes CASSQGRTGGTEAFF.

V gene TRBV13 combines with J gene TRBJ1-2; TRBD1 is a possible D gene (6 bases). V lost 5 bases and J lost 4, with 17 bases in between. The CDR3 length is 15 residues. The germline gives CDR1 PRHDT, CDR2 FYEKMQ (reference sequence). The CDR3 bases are TGTGCCAGCAGCCTCAGGGGTAAAGTGGCCTATGGCTACACCTTC. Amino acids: CASSLRGKVAYGYTF. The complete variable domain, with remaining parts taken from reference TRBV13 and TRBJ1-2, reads AAGVIQSPRHLIKEKRETATLKCYPIPRHDTVYWYQQGPGQDPQFLISFYEKMQSDKGSIPDRFSAQQFSDYHSELNMSSLELGDSALYFCASSLRGKVAYGYTFGSGTRLTVV.

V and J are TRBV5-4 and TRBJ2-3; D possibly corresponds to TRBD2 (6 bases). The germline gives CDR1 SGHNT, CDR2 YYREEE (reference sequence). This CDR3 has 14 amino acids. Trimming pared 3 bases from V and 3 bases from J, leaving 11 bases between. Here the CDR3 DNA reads TGTGCCAGCAGCTCACTAGCTGGGACAGATACGCAGTATTTT. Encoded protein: CASSSLAGTDTQYF.